What follows are 13 T cell receptor beta chains derived from one specimen sequenced in a study of cytomegalovirus exposure and HLA in healthy donors. Measured with immunoSEQ multiplex PCR; TCRdb has only the in-frame clones, and not every one. The sample holds hundreds of thousands of clones; roughly 88% are singletons and the top ten take 0.83%. The specimen was PBMCs. These receptors all come from a young woman in good health and CMV-seronegative.

This chain links TRBV7-9 with TRBJ2-7, with D possibly matching TRBD2 (5 bases). This CDR3 is 16 amino acids long. Germline loops: CDR1 SEHNR, CDR2 FQNEAQ (reference sequence). V was trimmed by 3 bases and J by 7 bases, leaving 22 bases between them. The CDR3 region is CASSFGSSERGSEQYF. CDR3 coding DNA: TGTGCCAGCAGCTTCGGGTCTTCCGAACGGGGTAGTGAGCAGTACTTC.

The chain carries TRBV5-4 and TRBJ1-3; 8 bases align to TRBD1. CDR3 length: 15 residues. The junction had 7 bases not matched to a gene; V was cut back by 4 bases and J by 4 bases. Germline values: CDR1 SGHNT, CDR2 YYREEE (reference sequence). The CDR3 coding sequence is TGTGCCAGCAGCCCGGACAGGGTGGAGGGAAACACCATATATTTT. As protein: CASSPDRVEGNTIYF. The full variable domain, in which reference TRBV5-4 and TRBJ1-3 provide the parts outside the CDR3, is ETGVTQSPTHLIKTRGQQVTLRCSSQSGHNTVSWYQQALGQGPQFIFQYYREEENGRGNFPPRFSGLQFPNYSSELNVNALELDDSALYLCASSPDRVEGNTIYFGEGSWLTVV.

The rearrangement joins TRBV4-2 to TRBJ1-3; TRBD1 aligns across 7 bases. V shed 6 bases, J shed 0 bases, and the junction held 5 bases outside the gene matches. Germline V gene sequence: CDR1 LGHNA, CDR2 YNFKEQ. The CDR3 covers 15 residues. The CDR3 region is CASSKSGGSGNTIYF. The CDR3 coding sequence is TGTGCCAGCAGTAAATCAGGGGGCTCTGGAAACACCATATATTTT.

This clone was observed a single time. V gene TRBV7-9 combines with J gene TRBJ1-4, with TRBD1 identical over 9 bases. V lost 1 base to trimming and J lost 6 bases; unmatched junction nucleotides: 6. Germline assignment: CDR1 SEHNR and CDR2 FQNEAQ (reference sequence). CDR3 size: 16 residues. This chain's CDR3 is CASSLGPTGGDEKLFF. The CDR3 nucleotides read TGTGCCAGCAGCTTAGGTCCAACAGGGGGCGATGAAAAACTGTTTTTT.

The chain uses TRBV27 and TRBJ2-5, with 8 bases lining up with TRBD1. Germline lookup yields CDR1 MNHEY and CDR2 SMNVEV (reference sequence). Trimming took 3 bases from V and 5 from J; bases not matched to a gene: 5. The CDR3 has 14 residues. CDR3 protein: CASSFQGAGETQYF. The DNA of the CDR3 is TGTGCCAGCAGTTTTCAGGGGGCGGGGGAGACCCAGTACTTC.

This clone was picked up a small number of times. The CDR3 nucleotides are TGTGCCAGCACTAGTGGAGGCTACGAGCAGTACTTC. It specifies CASTSGGYEQYF. The chain has TRBV4-2 and TRBJ2-7; tentative D call: TRBD2 (5 bases). Trimming removed 7 bases from V and 3 bases from J, with 10 bases in between. The CDR3 extends over 12 amino acids. Germline assignment: CDR1 LGHNA and CDR2 YNFKEQ.

This chain joins TRBV19 and TRBJ2-1; 11 nucleotides match TRBD2. Germline V lookup: CDR1 LNHDA, CDR2 SQIVND (reference sequence). CDR3 length: 15 residues. V was pared by 6 bases and J by 4 bases, with 5 bases of the junction left unmatched. The CDR3 DNA reads as TGTGCCAGTAGCGACCTAGCGGGGGGTTACAATGAGCAGTTCTTC. It translates to CASSDLAGGYNEQFF.

The chain joins TRBV29-1 to TRBJ2-3, with D unresolved. Germline V CDR1 and CDR2: SQVTM, ANQGSEA. This CDR3 spans 15 amino acids. V shed 1 base and J shed 0 bases, with 11 bases lying between them. The CDR3 DNA is TGCAGCGTTGAAGTGTCTAGATCTAGCACAGATACGCAGTATTTT. Its protein product is CSVEVSRSSTDTQYF.

The rearrangement uses TRBV9 and TRBJ2-1, with 11 positions matching TRBD2. The ends lost 2 bases at V and 8 bases at J; junction bases unmatched: 3. The CDR3 totals 14 residues. Germline values: CDR1 SGDLS, CDR2 YYNGEE. CDR3 protein: CASSVSGGAYEQFF. The CDR3 bases are TGTGCCAGCAGCGTTAGCGGGGGGGCGTATGAGCAGTTCTTC.

The J gene is TRBJ1-1, the V gene TRBV14; TRBD1 matches at 7 bases. The CDR3 contains 16 residues. The germline CDR1 and CDR2 sequences are SGHDN and FVKESK. Trimming at V came to 5 bases and at J to 3 bases, leaving 12 bases not matched to a gene. CDR3: CASSGAGQRVHTEAFF. The CDR3 bases are TGTGCCAGCAGCGGGGCGGGACAGAGGGTACACACTGAAGCTTTCTTT. The full variable domain, with the rest looked up from reference TRBV14 and TRBJ1-1, is EAGVTQFPSHSVIEKGQTVTLRCDPISGHDNLYWYRRVMGKEIKFLLHFVKESKQDESGMPNNRFLAERTGGTYSTLKVQPAELEDSGVYFCASSGAGQRVHTEAFFGQGTRLTVV.

The V gene is TRBV28, the J gene TRBJ1-5, with 9 bases that match TRBD1. Germline V CDR1 and CDR2: MDHEN, SYDVKM. The CDR3 has 14 amino acids. V shed 1 base and J 9 bases; nucleotides not matched to a gene: 4. This CDR3 is CASSLLTGGGPQHF. Here the CDR3 DNA reads TGTGCCAGCAGTTTATTGACAGGGGGTGGGCCCCAGCATTTT.

The chain combines TRBV12-5 with TRBJ2-1; TRBD2 matches 8 bases. V was clipped by 6 bases and J by 6 bases; unmatched bases: 4. The CDR3 is 13 residues long. The V gene's germline CDR1 is LGHNT and CDR2 FRNRAP. CDR3 nucleotides: TGTGCTAGTGGCCCGGGAGGGAGCAATGAGCAGTTCTTC. Amino acid sequence: CASGPGGSNEQFF.

This clone was observed once. This chain links TRBV5-1 with TRBJ1-1; the match to TRBD1 covers 9 bases. CDR3 length equals 14 residues. With V trimmed by 5 bases and J by 4 bases, 6 bases remained unmatched. The germline gives CDR1 SGHRS, CDR2 YFSETQ. The CDR3 sequence: CASRRGQGPTEAFF. The CDR3 DNA follows: TGCGCCAGCAGACGGGGACAGGGACCCACTGAAGCTTTCTTT.